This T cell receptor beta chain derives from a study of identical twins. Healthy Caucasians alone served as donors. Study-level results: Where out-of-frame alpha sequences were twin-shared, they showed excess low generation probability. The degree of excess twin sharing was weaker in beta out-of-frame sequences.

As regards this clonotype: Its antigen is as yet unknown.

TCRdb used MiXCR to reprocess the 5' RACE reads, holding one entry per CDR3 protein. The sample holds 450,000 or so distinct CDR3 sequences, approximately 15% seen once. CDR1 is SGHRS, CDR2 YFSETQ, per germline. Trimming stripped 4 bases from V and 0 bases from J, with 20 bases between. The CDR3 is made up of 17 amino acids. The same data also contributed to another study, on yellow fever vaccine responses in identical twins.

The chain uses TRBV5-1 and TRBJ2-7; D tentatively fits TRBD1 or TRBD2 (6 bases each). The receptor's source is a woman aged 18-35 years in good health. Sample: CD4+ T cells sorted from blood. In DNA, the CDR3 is TGCGCCAGCAGCCCCGGGGGCGGACGGATGAGCTCCTACGAGCAGTACTTC. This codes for CASSPGGGRMSSYEQYF.